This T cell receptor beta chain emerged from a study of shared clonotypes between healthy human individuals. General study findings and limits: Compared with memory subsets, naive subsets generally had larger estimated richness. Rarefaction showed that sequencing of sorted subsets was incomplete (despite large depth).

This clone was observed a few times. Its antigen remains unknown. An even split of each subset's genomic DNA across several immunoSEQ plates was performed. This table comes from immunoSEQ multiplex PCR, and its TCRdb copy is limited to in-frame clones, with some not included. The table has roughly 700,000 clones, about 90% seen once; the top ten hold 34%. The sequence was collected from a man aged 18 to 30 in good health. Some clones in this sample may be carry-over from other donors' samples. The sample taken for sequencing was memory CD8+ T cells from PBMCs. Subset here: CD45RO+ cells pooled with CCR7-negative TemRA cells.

DNA for the CDR3: TGTGCCAGCAGCCGCGACAGGGGGAGGAACACTGAAGCTTTCTTT. It translates to CASSRDRGRNTEAFF. The chain recombines TRBV7-9 with TRBJ1-1; 9 bases line up with TRBD1. CDR3 length: 15 amino acids. The V gene's germline CDR1 is SEHNR and CDR2 FQNEAQ (reference sequence). Trimming took 5 bases from V and 1 from J; bases not matched to a gene: 5.